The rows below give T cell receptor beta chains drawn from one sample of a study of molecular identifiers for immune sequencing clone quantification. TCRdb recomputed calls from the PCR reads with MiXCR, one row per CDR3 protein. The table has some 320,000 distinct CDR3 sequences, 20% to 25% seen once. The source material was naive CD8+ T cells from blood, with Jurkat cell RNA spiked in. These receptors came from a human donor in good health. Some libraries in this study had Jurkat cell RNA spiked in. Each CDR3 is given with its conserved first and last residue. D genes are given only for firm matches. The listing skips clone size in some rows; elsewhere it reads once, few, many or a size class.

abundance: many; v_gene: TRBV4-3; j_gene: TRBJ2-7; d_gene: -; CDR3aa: CASSQDFRERNEQYF; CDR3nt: TGCGCCAGCAGCCAAGATTTCCGGGAGCGCAACGAGCAGTACTTC
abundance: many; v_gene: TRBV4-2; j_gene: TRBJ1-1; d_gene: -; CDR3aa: CASSQGTLMNTEAFF; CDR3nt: TGTGCCAGCAGCCAGGGGACCTTGATGAACACTGAAGCTTTCTTT
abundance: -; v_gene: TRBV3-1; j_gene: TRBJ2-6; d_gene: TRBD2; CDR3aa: CASSQARGGPVYSGANVLTF; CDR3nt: TGTGCCAGCAGCCAAGCCCGGGGGGGGCCCGTTTACTCTGGGGCCAACGTCCTGACTTTC
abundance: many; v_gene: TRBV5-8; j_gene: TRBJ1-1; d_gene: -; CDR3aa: CASNVQDEYTEAFF; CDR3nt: TGTGCCAGCAATGTCCAGGACGAGTACACTGAAGCTTTCTTT
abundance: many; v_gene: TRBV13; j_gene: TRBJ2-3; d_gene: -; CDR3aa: CASSSPSQDTQYF; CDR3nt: TGTGCCAGCAGCTCACCATCACAAGATACGCAGTATTTT
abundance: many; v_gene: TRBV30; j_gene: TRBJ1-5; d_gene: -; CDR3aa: CAWSVPTASNQPQHF; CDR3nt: TGTGCCTGGAGTGTACCGACAGCTAGCAATCAGCCCCAGCATTTT
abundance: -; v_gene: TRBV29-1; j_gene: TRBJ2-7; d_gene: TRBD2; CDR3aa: CSALGRGSSYEQYF; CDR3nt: TGCAGCGCCCTGGGGAGGGGTAGCTCCTACGAGCAGTACTTC
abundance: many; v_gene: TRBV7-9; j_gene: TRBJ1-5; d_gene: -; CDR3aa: CASSFSQGSSNQPQHF; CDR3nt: TGTGCCAGCAGCTTTTCACAGGGCAGTAGCAATCAGCCCCAGCATTTT
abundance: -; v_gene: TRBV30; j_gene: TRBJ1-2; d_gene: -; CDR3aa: CAWSVLGLYGFTF; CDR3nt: TGTGCCTGGAGTGTATTAGGTTTATATGGCTTCACCTTC
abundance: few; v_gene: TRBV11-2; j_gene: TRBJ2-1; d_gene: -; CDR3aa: CASSSHEGTPQFF; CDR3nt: TGTGCCAGCAGCTCTCATGAGGGGACACCGCAGTTCTTC
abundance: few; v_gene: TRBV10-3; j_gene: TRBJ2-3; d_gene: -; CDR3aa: CAISVGISLTDTQYF; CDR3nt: TGTGCCATCAGTGTCGGGATCTCTCTCACAGATACGCAGTATTTT
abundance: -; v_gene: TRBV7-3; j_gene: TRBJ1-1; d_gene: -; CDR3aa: CTSSLAADYTEAFF; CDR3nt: TGTACCAGCAGCTTAGCCGCGGACTACACTGAAGCTTTCTTT
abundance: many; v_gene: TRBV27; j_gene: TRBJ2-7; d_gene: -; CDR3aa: CASSNRDSVRDEQYF; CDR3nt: TGTGCCAGCAGTAACCGGGACTCGGTCCGGGACGAGCAGTACTTC
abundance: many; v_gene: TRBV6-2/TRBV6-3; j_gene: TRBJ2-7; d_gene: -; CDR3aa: CASNDGGPAYEQYF; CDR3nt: TGTGCCAGCAACGACGGGGGGCCCGCCTACGAGCAGTACTTC
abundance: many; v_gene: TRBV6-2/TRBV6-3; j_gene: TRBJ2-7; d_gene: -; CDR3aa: CASSYGAVHPYEQYF; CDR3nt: TGTGCCAGCAGTTACGGGGCAGTCCATCCCTACGAGCAGTACTTC
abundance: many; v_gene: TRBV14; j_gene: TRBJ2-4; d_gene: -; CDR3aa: CASSREEAKNIQYF; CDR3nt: TGTGCCAGCAGCCGCGAGGAAGCCAAAAACATTCAGTACTTC
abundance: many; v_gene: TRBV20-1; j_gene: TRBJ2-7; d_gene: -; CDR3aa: CSARDRAGWAYEQYF; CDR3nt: TGCAGTGCTAGAGATCGGGCAGGGTGGGCCTACGAGCAGTACTTC